This T cell receptor beta chain is drawn from a study of cytomegalovirus exposure and HLA in healthy donors. Study-level information: When about 400 donors were genotyped, approximately 80% of them were found to fall in the Caucasian-associated ancestry cluster.

Both 60 Vbeta primers and 13 Jbeta primers went into the PCR. Profiling relied on immunoSEQ multiplex PCR, and the TCRdb table lists in-frame clones only, not all of them. The sample yields some 140,000 clones, around three quarters seen once. A note on this clone: Its antigen is unidentified.

Points from the study as a whole: A list of 150 to 200 TCR beta chains associated with cytomegalovirus was given. Most subjects' HLA-A and HLA-B alleles were reportedly predicted from TCR beta sequences.

V was shortened by 8 bases and J by 0 bases, with 10 bases between the two germline ends. CDR1 is SGHTA and CDR2 is FQGNSA in the germline V gene. The CDR3 has 14 amino acids. This sequence originates from a man aged 18 to 30 in good health and CMV-seronegative. Sample: PBMCs. V and J are TRBV7-2 and TRBJ1-4; D is undetermined. The CDR3 reads CASARFATNEKLFF. CDR3 nucleotides: TGTGCCAGCGCCCGGTTTGCAACTAATGAAAAACTGTTTTTT.